This T cell receptor (beta chain) emerged from a study of beta chain features in type 1 diabetes. Turning to the study itself: Healthy donors resembled patients in age, gender and cell yields. Study results and caveats: Sequencing of cDNA might inflate the share of cells that strongly express TCR.

This clone has just a few counts. Its antigen remains unidentified. The CDR3 spans 17 residues. With 3 bases clipped from V and 1 base from J, the junction kept 4 bases outside the gene matches. In germline, CDR1 is SGHTA, CDR2 FQGTGA. The authors reverse transcribed all of the isolated RNA, so sequencing captured expressed TCRB transcripts. TCRdb's copy holds only in-frame clones and misses some; the assay was immunoSEQ multiplex PCR. This table has roughly 310,000 clones, roughly 11% appearing once. The sample consisted of naive CD4+ T cells from blood. The TCR sequence derives from a woman between 25 and 40 years old in good health. The chain links TRBV7-3 to TRBJ2-3; TRBD2 aligns across 13 bases. The CDR3 nucleotides are TGTGCCAGCAGCTTCTTCGGACTAGCGGGGGGCACAGATACGCAGTATTTT. Translation gives CASSFFGLAGGTDTQYF. Full variable domain (rest looked up from reference TRBV7-3 and TRBJ2-3): GAGVSQTPSNKVTEKGKYVELRCDPISGHTALYWYRQSLGQGPEFLIYFQGTGAADDSGLPNDRFFAVRPEGSVSTLKIQRTERGDSAVYLCASSFFGLAGGTDTQYFGPGTRLTVL.